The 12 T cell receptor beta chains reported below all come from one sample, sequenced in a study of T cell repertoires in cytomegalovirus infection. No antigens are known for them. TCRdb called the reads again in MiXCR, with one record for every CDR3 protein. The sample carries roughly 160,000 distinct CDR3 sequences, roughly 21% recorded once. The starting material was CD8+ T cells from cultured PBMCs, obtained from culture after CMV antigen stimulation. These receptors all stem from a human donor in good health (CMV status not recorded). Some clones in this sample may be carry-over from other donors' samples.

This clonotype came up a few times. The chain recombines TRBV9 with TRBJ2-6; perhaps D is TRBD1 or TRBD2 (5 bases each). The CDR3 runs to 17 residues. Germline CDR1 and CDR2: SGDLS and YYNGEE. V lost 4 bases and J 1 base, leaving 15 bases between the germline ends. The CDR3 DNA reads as TGTGCCAGCAGCCACCACCGGGGCGGGTCTGGGGCCAACGTCCTGACTTTC. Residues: CASSHHRGGSGANVLTF.

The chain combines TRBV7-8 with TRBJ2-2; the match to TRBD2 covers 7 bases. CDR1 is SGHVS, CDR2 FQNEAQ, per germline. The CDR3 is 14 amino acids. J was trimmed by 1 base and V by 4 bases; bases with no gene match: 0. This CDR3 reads CASSWGGNTGELFF. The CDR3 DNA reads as TGTGCCAGCAGCTGGGGGGGGAACACCGGGGAGCTGTTTTTT.

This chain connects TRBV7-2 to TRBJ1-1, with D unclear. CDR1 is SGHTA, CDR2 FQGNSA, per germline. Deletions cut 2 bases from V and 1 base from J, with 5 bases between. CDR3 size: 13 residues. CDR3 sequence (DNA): TGTGCCAGCAGCTTAATTCCGAACACTGAAGCTTTCTTT. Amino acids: CASSLIPNTEAFF.

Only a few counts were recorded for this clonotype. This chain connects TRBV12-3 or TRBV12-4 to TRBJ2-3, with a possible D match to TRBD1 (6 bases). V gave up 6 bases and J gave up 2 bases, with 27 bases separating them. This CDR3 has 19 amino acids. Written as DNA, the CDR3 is TGTGCCAGCAGGCCGATGTTCCAATACAGGGAAAGCCACACAGATACGCAGTATTTT. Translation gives CASRPMFQYRESHTDTQYF.

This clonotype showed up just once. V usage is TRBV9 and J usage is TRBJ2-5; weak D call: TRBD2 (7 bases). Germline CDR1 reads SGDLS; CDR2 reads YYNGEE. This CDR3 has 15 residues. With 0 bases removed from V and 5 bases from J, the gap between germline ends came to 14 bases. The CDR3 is CASSVGGGVVETQYF. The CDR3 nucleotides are TGTGCCAGCAGCGTAGGGGGGGGCGTAGTGGAGACCCAGTACTTC.

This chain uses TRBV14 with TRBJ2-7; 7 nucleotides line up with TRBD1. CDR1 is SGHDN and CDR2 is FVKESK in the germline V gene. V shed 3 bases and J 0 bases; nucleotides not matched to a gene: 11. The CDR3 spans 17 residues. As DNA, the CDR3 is TGTGCCAGCAGCCACCCCCCGAGGGACAGCAGCTCCTACGAGCAGTACTTC. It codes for CASSHPPRDSSSYEQYF.

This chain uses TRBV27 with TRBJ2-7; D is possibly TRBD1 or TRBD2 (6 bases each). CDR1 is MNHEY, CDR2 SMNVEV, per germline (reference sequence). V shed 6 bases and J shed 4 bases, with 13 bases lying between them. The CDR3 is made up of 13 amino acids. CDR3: CASRGRGAYEQYF. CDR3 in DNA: TGTGCCAGCAGGGGAAGGGGGGCTTACGAGCAGTACTTC.

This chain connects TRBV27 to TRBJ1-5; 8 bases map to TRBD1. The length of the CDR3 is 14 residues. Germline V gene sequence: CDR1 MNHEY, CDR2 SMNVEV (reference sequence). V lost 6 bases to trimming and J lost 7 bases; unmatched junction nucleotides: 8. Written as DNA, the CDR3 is TGTGCCAGCAGCTGGCAGGGGGCCGACCAGCCCCAGCATTTT. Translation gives CASSWQGADQPQHF.

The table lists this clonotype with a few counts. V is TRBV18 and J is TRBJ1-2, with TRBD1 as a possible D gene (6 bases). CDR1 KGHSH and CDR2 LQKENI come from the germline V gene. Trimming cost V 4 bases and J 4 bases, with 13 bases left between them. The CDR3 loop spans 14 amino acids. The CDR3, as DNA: TGTGCCAGCTCACTTGGACAGCTTAGCTATGGCTACACCTTC. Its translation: CASSLGQLSYGYTF.

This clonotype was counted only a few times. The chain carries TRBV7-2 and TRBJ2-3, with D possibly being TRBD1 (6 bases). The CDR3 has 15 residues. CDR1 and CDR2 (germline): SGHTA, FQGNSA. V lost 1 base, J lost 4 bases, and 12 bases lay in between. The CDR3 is CASSLVAGDADTQYF. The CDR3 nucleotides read TGTGCCAGCAGCTTAGTCGCAGGGGATGCAGATACGCAGTATTTT.

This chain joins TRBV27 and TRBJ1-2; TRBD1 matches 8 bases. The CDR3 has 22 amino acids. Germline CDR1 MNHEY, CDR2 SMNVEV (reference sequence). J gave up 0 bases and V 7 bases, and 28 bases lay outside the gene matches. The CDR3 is CASKITPWTGREATEANYGYTF. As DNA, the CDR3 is TGTGCCAGCAAGATAACACCATGGACAGGGAGGGAGGCCACAGAAGCTAACTATGGCTACACCTTC.

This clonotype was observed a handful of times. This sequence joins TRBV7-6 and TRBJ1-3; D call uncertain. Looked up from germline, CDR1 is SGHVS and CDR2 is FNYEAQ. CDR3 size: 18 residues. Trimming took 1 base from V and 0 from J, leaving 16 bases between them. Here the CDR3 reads CASSLEMRPFDSGNTIYF. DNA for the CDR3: TGTGCCAGCAGCTTAGAGATGAGACCTTTCGACTCTGGAAACACCATATATTTT.